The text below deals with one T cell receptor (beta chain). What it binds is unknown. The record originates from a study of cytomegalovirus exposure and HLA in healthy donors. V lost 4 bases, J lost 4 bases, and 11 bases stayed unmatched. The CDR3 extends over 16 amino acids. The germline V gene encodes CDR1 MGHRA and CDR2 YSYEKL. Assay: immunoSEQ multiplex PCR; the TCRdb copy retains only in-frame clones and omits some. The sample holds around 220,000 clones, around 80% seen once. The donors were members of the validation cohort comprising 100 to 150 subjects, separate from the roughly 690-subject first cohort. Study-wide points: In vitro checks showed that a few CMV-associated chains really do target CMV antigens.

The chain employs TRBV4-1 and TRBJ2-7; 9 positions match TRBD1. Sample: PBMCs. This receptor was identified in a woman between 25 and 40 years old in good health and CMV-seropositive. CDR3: CASSRSLTGTGYEQYF. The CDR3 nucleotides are TGCGCCAGCAGCCGTTCCTTAACCGGGACAGGGTACGAGCAGTACTTC.